This T cell receptor (beta chain) was identified during a study of T cells in Graves' hyperthyroidism and ophthalmopathy. Researchers amplified the TCR beta CDR3 regions from RNA transcripts. In the first-round RT-PCR of the TCR CDR3, the HTBI primer set was used. TCRdb passed the multiplex PCR reads through MiXCR, listing each CDR3 protein once. The sample records under 300,000 distinct CDR3 sequences, about 14% being singletons. In its sample, this clonotype was seen a few times. Lacking the conserved final phenylalanine or tryptophan, this CDR3 likely reflects a read error. The CDR3 is made up of 13 amino acids. CDR1 and CDR2 from the germline V gene are MDHEN and SYDVKM. The junction had 6 bases not matched to a gene; V was cut back by 7 bases and J by 5 bases.

This clonotype was obtained from a woman aged 25 to 39 with Graves' hyperthyroidism that later progressed to Graves' ophthalmopathy. V gene TRBV28 combines with J gene TRBJ2-7; the match to TRBD2 covers 9 bases. The source material was blood. CDR3 bases: TGTGCCAGCACGTTAGCGGGAGTCGACGAGCAGTACCTC. Its translation is CASTLAGVDEQYL.